A selection of T cell receptor beta chains follows, all from one sample in a study of T cell changes during pregnancy in multiple sclerosis. Libraries were prepared by immunoSEQ multiplex PCR; TCRdb keeps only in-frame clonotypes and omits some of them. The sample shows under 60,000 clones, roughly 90% of them seen only once. Source: CD4+ T cells from peripheral blood mononuclear cells, taken after pregnancy. These receptors all stem from a female donor with multiple sclerosis, enrolled in a pregnancy study. The CDR3 runs from the conserved cysteine through the conserved F or W. D genes are given only for firm matches. Not every row has a clone size; where given, it reads once, few, many or a size class.

DNA: TGTGCCAGCAGCTTGATGGGACAGGGAGAGACCCAGTACTTC
CDR3: CASSLMGQGETQYF
D: TRBD1
V: TRBV5-6
size: .
J: TRBJ2-5

DNA: TGTGCCAGCAGTCAGGACAGGGTCAATCAGCCCCAGCATTTT
CDR3: CASSQDRVNQPQHF
D: TRBD1
V: TRBV7-2
size: .
J: TRBJ1-5

DNA: TGTGCCAGCAGCTACGGGGGGGGGTTGGCAGGCACTGAAGCTTTCTTT
CDR3: CASSYGGGLAGTEAFF
D: .
V: TRBV7-9
size: .
J: TRBJ1-1

DNA: TGTGCCAGCTCACCCGCTGGTGGGAGGGCCACTGAAGCTTTCTTT
CDR3: CASSPAGGRATEAFF
D: .
V: TRBV18
size: .
J: TRBJ1-1

DNA: TGTGCCAGCAGCTACGTAGCGGGCTCCTACAATGAGCAGTTCTTC
CDR3: CASSYVAGSYNEQFF
D: TRBD2
V: TRBV7-3
size: .
J: TRBJ2-1

DNA: TGTGCCATCAGTGCCCCAGGTACCATCGAAGCTTTCTTT
CDR3: CAISAPGTIEAFF
D: .
V: TRBV10-3
size: .
J: TRBJ1-1

DNA: TGCGCCAGCAGCTTGGGATCTAGCGGAGTACAAGAGACCCAGTACTTC
CDR3: CASSLGSSGVQETQYF
D: TRBD2
V: TRBV5-1
size: .
J: TRBJ2-5

DNA: TGTGCCAGCAGTGGGACAGGGTCCGCGACCCAGTACTTC
CDR3: CASSGTGSATQYF
D: TRBD1
V: TRBV6-1
size: .
J: TRBJ2-5

DNA: TGTGCCAGCAGTGAATGGGTAGGGGGCTATGGCTACACCTTC
CDR3: CASSEWVGGYGYTF
D: .
V: TRBV6-1
size: .
J: TRBJ1-2

DNA: TGTGCCAGCTCACCCGACGTCAGCGGGCGCGAAGATACGCAGTATTTT
CDR3: CASSPDVSGREDTQYF
D: .
V: TRBV18
size: .
J: TRBJ2-3

DNA: TGTGCCAGCAGCTTAGAAATCTTGAGCTACGAGCAGTACTTC
CDR3: CASSLEILSYEQYF
D: .
V: TRBV7-2
size: .
J: TRBJ2-7

DNA: TGTGCCACCAGGACACCCTATGGCTACACCTTC
CDR3: CATRTPYGYTF
D: .
V: TRBV19
size: .
J: TRBJ1-2

DNA: TGTGCCACCAGCAGGGGGCGGACAGGGGACCGCACAGATACGCAGTATTTT
CDR3: CATSRGRTGDRTDTQYF
D: TRBD1
V: TRBV15
size: .
J: TRBJ2-3

DNA: TGTGCCAGTAGTATCGGCAGGGCGTACGAGCAGTACTTC
CDR3: CASSIGRAYEQYF
D: .
V: TRBV19
size: .
J: TRBJ2-7

DNA: TGTGCCAGCAGCCAAGATTTTAGGGACAGAAGCTCTGGGGCCAACGTCCTGACTTTC
CDR3: CASSQDFRDRSSGANVLTF
D: TRBD1
V: TRBV4-2
size: .
J: TRBJ2-6

DNA: TGCGCCAGCAGCCCGGGACTAGCCACGAACACCGGGGAGCTGTTTTTT
CDR3: CASSPGLATNTGELFF
D: TRBD2
V: TRBV4-1
size: .
J: TRBJ2-2

DNA: TGTGCTAGTGGTCTCCAGGGGAGGGACACTGAAGCTTTCTTT
CDR3: CASGLQGRDTEAFF
D: .
V: TRBV12-5
size: few
J: TRBJ1-1

DNA: TGTGCCAGCAGCTTAGAAGGGACCGGGGGTAATGAGCAGTTCTTC
CDR3: CASSLEGTGGNEQFF
D: .
V: TRBV7-9
size: once
J: TRBJ2-1

DNA: TGTGCCAGCAGCCGGACTAGTAGGAACACCGGGGAGCTGTTTTTT
CDR3: CASSRTSRNTGELFF
D: TRBD2
V: TRBV7-9
size: .
J: TRBJ2-2

DNA: TGTGCCAGCAGCCGAACACTACAGGGGGCGAGTAACACCGGGGAGCTGTTTTTT
CDR3: CASSRTLQGASNTGELFF
D: TRBD1
V: TRBV7-3
size: .
J: TRBJ2-2

DNA: TGTGCCAGTAGTATAGTTGCGCGACAGGGGCACACAGATACGCAGTATTTT
CDR3: CASSIVARQGHTDTQYF
D: TRBD1
V: TRBV19
size: .
J: TRBJ2-3

DNA: TGTGCCAGCAGCTTTAGGGCGGGATATCCCCACGAGCAGTACTTC
CDR3: CASSFRAGYPHEQYF
D: .
V: TRBV5-6
size: .
J: TRBJ2-7

DNA: TGCGCCAGCAGTGACTACCGCCGGGACACACTAGGGGCCTACAATGAGCAGTTCTTC
CDR3: CASSDYRRDTLGAYNEQFF
D: .
V: TRBV10-2
size: .
J: TRBJ2-1

DNA: TGTGCCAGCAGCCTGACCCTAACTAGCGACGAGCAGTACTTC
CDR3: CASSLTLTSDEQYF
D: TRBD2
V: TRBV11-3
size: few
J: TRBJ2-7

DNA: TGTGCCTGGACAGGGTGGGCGGGAGGCTCCTACGAGCAGTACTTC
CDR3: CAWTGWAGGSYEQYF
D: TRBD2
V: TRBV30
size: .
J: TRBJ2-7

DNA: TGTGCCATCAGTGCCGGAGCGGGAGCGGGTGAGCAGTTCTTC
CDR3: CAISAGAGAGEQFF
D: TRBD2
V: TRBV10-3
size: .
J: TRBJ2-1

DNA: TGTGCCAGCAGTTACCTAGATTCACCCCTCCACTTT
CDR3: CASSYLDSPLHF
D: .
V: TRBV6-6
size: .
J: TRBJ1-6

DNA: TGTGCCAGCAGCTTAGAACGGCGGCCTAGCACAGATACGCAGTATTTT
CDR3: CASSLERRPSTDTQYF
D: .
V: TRBV7-8
size: .
J: TRBJ2-3

DNA: TGTGCCAGCAGCGTAGTACTCGCGGGAGGCAGAGATACGCAGTATTTT
CDR3: CASSVVLAGGRDTQYF
D: TRBD2
V: TRBV9
size: .
J: TRBJ2-3

DNA: TGTGCCAGCAGTGTGCAGGGGGGACCCGGGGAGCTGTTTTTT
CDR3: CASSVQGGPGELFF
D: .
V: TRBV6-4
size: .
J: TRBJ2-2

DNA: TGTGCCAGCTCACCAAGGGGTAGTAGCACCGGGGAGCTGTTTTTT
CDR3: CASSPRGSSTGELFF
D: .
V: TRBV18
size: .
J: TRBJ2-2

DNA: TGTGCCAGCATGGGGCTCCTGGGCACTGAAGCTTTCTTT
CDR3: CASMGLLGTEAFF
D: .
V: TRBV27
size: .
J: TRBJ1-1

DNA: TGTGCCAGCAGCTCTACCGTAAGCTCCTACAATGAGCAGTTCTTC
CDR3: CASSSTVSSYNEQFF
D: .
V: TRBV5-4
size: .
J: TRBJ2-1

DNA: TGTGCCAGCAGTTTTCGCGGGATGAATACGCAGTATTTT
CDR3: CASSFRGMNTQYF
D: .
V: TRBV28
size: .
J: TRBJ2-3

DNA: TGTGCCTGGAGACCCACAGCGGGCACCTATGGCTACACCTTC
CDR3: CAWRPTAGTYGYTF
D: .
V: TRBV30
size: .
J: TRBJ1-2

DNA: TGTGCCAGCAGCTTATTTCAGTATGGCTACACCTTC
CDR3: CASSLFQYGYTF
D: .
V: TRBV7-9
size: .
J: TRBJ1-2

DNA: TGTGCCAGCAGCGGCGGGCTAGCGCTAACCGGGGAGCTGTTTTTT
CDR3: CASSGGLALTGELFF
D: .
V: TRBV6-6
size: .
J: TRBJ2-2

DNA: TGTGCCATCAGTGAGCTGGCTAGCGGGAGTAATGAGCAGTTCTTC
CDR3: CAISELASGSNEQFF
D: TRBD2
V: TRBV10-3
size: .
J: TRBJ2-1

DNA: TGTGCCAGCAGCTCCTCCGGGACTAGCGGGAGGGTAGTCTACGAGCAGTACTTC
CDR3: CASSSSGTSGRVVYEQYF
D: TRBD2
V: TRBV7-8
size: .
J: TRBJ2-7

DNA: TGTGCCAGCAGCCCAGATGATGCAGATACGCAGTATTTT
CDR3: CASSPDDADTQYF
D: .
V: TRBV7-2
size: .
J: TRBJ2-3

DNA: TGTGCCAGTAGTATAATAGCTACCGATACGCAGTATTTT
CDR3: CASSIIATDTQYF
D: .
V: TRBV19
size: .
J: TRBJ2-3

DNA: TGTGCCAGCAGCCAAGTTCCTACCCTTAATGAGCAGTTCTTC
CDR3: CASSQVPTLNEQFF
D: .
V: TRBV14
size: once
J: TRBJ2-1

DNA: TGTGCCAGCAGCCCGCCGGGACACCAGTACCAAGAGACCCAGTACTTC
CDR3: CASSPPGHQYQETQYF
D: .
V: TRBV14
size: .
J: TRBJ2-5

DNA: TGTGCCAGCAGTGAAGATAGCGGGAGGTTCGGGGAGCTGTTTTTT
CDR3: CASSEDSGRFGELFF
D: TRBD2
V: TRBV2
size: .
J: TRBJ2-2

DNA: TGTGCCAGCAGCATCGCCACAGGGACCTACGAGCAGTACTTC
CDR3: CASSIATGTYEQYF
D: .
V: TRBV7-3
size: .
J: TRBJ2-7

DNA: TGTGCCAGCGGGACAGGGGGTCAAAAACTGTTTTTT
CDR3: CASGTGGQKLFF
D: TRBD1
V: TRBV28
size: .
J: TRBJ1-4

DNA: TGCGCCAGCAGTCTGGACAGGGCCGTCACTGAAGCTTTCTTT
CDR3: CASSLDRAVTEAFF
D: TRBD1
V: TRBV5-1
size: .
J: TRBJ1-1

DNA: TGTGCCACCTCGATAGCGGGATTGAACTACGAGCAGTACTTC
CDR3: CATSIAGLNYEQYF
D: TRBD2
V: TRBV15
size: .
J: TRBJ2-7

DNA: TGTGCCAGCAGCTTAGTGCGGGCCTACGAGCAGTACTTC
CDR3: CASSLVRAYEQYF
D: .
V: TRBV11-3
size: .
J: TRBJ2-7

DNA: TGTGCCAGCAGCTTGGTGGTGGGGGCGCGGACCGGGGAGCTGTTTTTT
CDR3: CASSLVVGARTGELFF
D: .
V: TRBV5-6
size: .
J: TRBJ2-2

DNA: TGTGCCAGCAGCTTAGAGGCGGGAGGGTCGGAGACCCAGTACTTC
CDR3: CASSLEAGGSETQYF
D: TRBD2
V: TRBV11-3
size: once
J: TRBJ2-5

DNA: TGTGCCAGCAGCCCCCCCAGGGACACCGGGGAGCTGTTTTTT
CDR3: CASSPPRDTGELFF
D: .
V: TRBV7-9
size: once
J: TRBJ2-2

DNA: TGCAGCGTTGATGTGGGGACAGGGTCCTACGAGCAGTACTTC
CDR3: CSVDVGTGSYEQYF
D: TRBD1
V: TRBV29-1
size: once
J: TRBJ2-7

DNA: TGCGCCAGCAGCAAAGGGACTAGCGGTCCAACCTACGAGCAGTACTTC
CDR3: CASSKGTSGPTYEQYF
D: TRBD2
V: TRBV5-1
size: .
J: TRBJ2-7